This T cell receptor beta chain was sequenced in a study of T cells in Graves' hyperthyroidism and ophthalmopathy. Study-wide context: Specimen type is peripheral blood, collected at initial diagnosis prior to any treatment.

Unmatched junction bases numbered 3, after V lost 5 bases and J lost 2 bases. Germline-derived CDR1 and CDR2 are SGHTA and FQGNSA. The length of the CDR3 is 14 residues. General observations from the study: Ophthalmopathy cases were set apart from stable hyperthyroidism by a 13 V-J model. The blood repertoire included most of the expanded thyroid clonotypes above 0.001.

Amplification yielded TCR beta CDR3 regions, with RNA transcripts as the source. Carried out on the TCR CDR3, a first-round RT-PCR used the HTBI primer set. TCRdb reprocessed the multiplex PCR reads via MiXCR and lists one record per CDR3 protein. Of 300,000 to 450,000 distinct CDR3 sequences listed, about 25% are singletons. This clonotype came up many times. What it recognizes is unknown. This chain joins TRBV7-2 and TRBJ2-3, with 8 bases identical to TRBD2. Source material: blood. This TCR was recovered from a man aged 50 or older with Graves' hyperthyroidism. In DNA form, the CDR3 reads TGTGCCAGCAGCCTTAGCGGGACCACAGATACGCAGTATTTT. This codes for CASSLSGTTDTQYF.